This T cell receptor beta chain was profiled in a study of blood T cells in healthy people across ages (dated by TCRdb to between 2015 and 2016). With regard to the full study: Template switching captured roughly one uniquely barcoded TCR beta cDNA molecule per two T cells in model experiments. To track age-related changes in TCR beta repertoire diversity, the study relied on deep sequencing normalized with unique cDNA molecular identifiers. The donors were divided into four age groups: young (average 16 years), middle-aged (under 40), aged (around 59) and long-lived (roughly 86). To avoid experimental bias, donors of different ages were spread randomly across the sequencing lanes. The study analyzed two additional independent replicas of 1 million unique cDNA reads from the same blood draw for two donors, one aged 18 to 29 and one aged 80 or older.

Systemically healthy Caucasian individuals from Russia, 39 in total and aged roughly 6 to 100 years, were included as donors. Each donor gave around 9.9 milliliters of peripheral blood, collected into EDTA-treated Vacutainer tubes. PBMCs were isolated by Ficoll-Paque density-gradient centrifugation, with at least 6.5 million obtained per sample. Total RNA was extracted from PBMCs with Trizol reagent, with at least 5 micrograms obtained per sample. The percentages of naive CD45RAhigh/CD27high T cells were determined by flow cytometry on a PBMC aliquot from every donor. The germline V gene gives CDR1 as SQVTM and CDR2 as ANQGSEA. The CDR3 has 15 amino acids, counting the end cysteine and phenylalanine. Only the CDR3 region is kept as DNA, spanning 45 bases read in frame from base 1. The trim is 0 bases for V and 1 base for J, with a gap of 7 bases between the germline ends. On the study overall, not on this receptor specifically: Because donor CMV infection status was unknown, age-related changes in expanded clonotypes were potentially confounded. Observed TCR beta diversity per million T cells fell roughly linearly with age, and a significant reduction was already apparent by age roughly 40. Compared with the aged group, the long-lived group had more naive CD4+ T cells, fewer expanded clones and increased TCR diversity, a pattern suggesting age selection. Observed TCR beta diversity correlated strongly with the percentage of naive T cells measured by flow cytometry. Estimates of total diversity from one million sequenced T cells were regarded as lower bounds and underestimates. Conclusive comparison of naive and antigen-experienced compartments was prevented by the profiling of bulk unsorted PBMCs.

Only a few counts were recorded for this clonotype. What this receptor recognizes is not known. No base-level quality is on record; no much larger clone is a single base apart. Libraries were constructed by 5' RACE. These reads were obtained on an Illumina HiSeq 2500. A second roughly 6 to 11 cycle PCR used a sample-barcoded 5' primer and a J-beta primer mix. Each TCR beta cDNA molecule received a unique molecular identifier from a template-switch 5' adaptor carrying 12 random nucleotides. Each sample yielded at least 2.5 million CDR3-containing paired-end reads. The Mint cDNA synthesis kit, primed by a TRBC-specific oligonucleotide, was used to synthesize first-strand cDNA from all RNA. Following uracil-DNA glycosylase treatment, a first 18-cycle PCR with universal primers M1SS and BC2_uni_R was performed on all cDNA. The authors' analysis ran thus. For normalization, 1 million high-quality reads, each with a distinct molecular identifier, were randomly selected from each sample. Reads with shared molecular identifiers were discarded instead of being binned into consensus sequences. MiTCR, set to a Q25 quality threshold and the strictest error-elimination algorithm, was used for CDR3 identification, clonotype clustering and error correction. A nonparametric unseen species model with Euler transformation was used to estimate lower-bound total TCR beta diversity. TCRdb reanalyzed the raw reads on its own, using fastp at Q25 for trimming and MiXCR for clone calling, and kept in-frame beta chains. Each CDR3 protein gets just one entry, which takes the most common genes and DNA from the rows behind it. These V and J calls are TCRdb output, not the study's own analysis. This sample has about 680,000 distinct CDR3 sequences in its table, and around 48% of those were observed once. The ten most abundant clones make up 30% to 35% of the sample.

The V and J segments used are TRBV29-1 and TRBJ2-6; the D gene is perhaps TRBD2, from 5 matching bases. The sample comprised blood. The source is a woman between 55 and 75 years old in good health. The base sequence is TGCAGCGTTGAAGACCGGGGTTCTGGGGCCAACGTCCTGACTTTC. Its protein product is CSVEDRGSGANVLTF. With the rest looked up from the reference TRBV29-1 and TRBJ2-6 genes rather than sequenced, the full variable domain is SAVISQKPSRDICQRGTSLTIQCQVDSQVTMMFWYRQQPGQSLTLIATANQGSEATYESGFVIDKFPISRPNLTFSTLTVSNMSPEDSSIYLCSVEDRGSGANVLTFGAGSRLTVL.